This is a list of T cell receptor beta chains from one sample in a study of shared clonotypes between healthy human individuals. Method: immunoSEQ multiplex PCR; TCRdb's copy keeps in-frame clones and lacks some. The table has roughly 1 million clones, about 75% seen once. The sequencing input was memory CD4+ T cells sorted from blood. The receptors come from a man between 18 and 35 years old in good health. Both conserved end residues are part of each CDR3. The order of the fields is V gene, D gene, J gene, CDR3 length, clone size, CDR3 protein, CDR3 DNA. A D gene is named only where the DNA matches it firmly. A clone size is listed for some rows: how often the clone was seen (once, few, many), or a class if it is expanded.

v_call: TRBV30; d_call: TRBD1; j_call: TRBJ2-2; cdr3_length: 15; clone_size: -; cdr3_aa: CAWRGTGVSSGELFF; cdr3_nt: TGTGCCTGGAGGGGGACAGGGGTAAGCTCCGGGGAGCTGTTTTTT
v_call: TRBV7-2; d_call: TRBD1; j_call: TRBJ1-5; cdr3_length: 16; clone_size: -; cdr3_aa: CASSLGIGGHNQPQHF; cdr3_nt: TGTGCCAGCAGCTTAGGTATAGGGGGCCATAATCAGCCCCAGCATTTT
v_call: TRBV10-3; d_call: TRBD2; j_call: TRBJ2-3; cdr3_length: 15; clone_size: -; cdr3_aa: CAISEGSGGVDTQYF; cdr3_nt: TGTGCCATCAGTGAAGGAAGCGGGGGGGTAGATACGCAGTATTTT
v_call: TRBV29-1; d_call: TRBD1; j_call: TRBJ1-2; cdr3_length: 13; clone_size: -; cdr3_aa: CSVVIGGEFGYTF; cdr3_nt: TGCAGCGTTGTTATAGGGGGCGAGTTCGGCTACACCTTC
v_call: TRBV6-1; d_call: TRBD1; j_call: TRBJ2-5; cdr3_length: 15; clone_size: -; cdr3_aa: CASSELAGGSETQYF; cdr3_nt: TGTGCCAGCAGTGAGTTAGCAGGGGGCTCTGAGACCCAGTACTTC
v_call: TRBV6-1; d_call: TRBD1; j_call: TRBJ1-2; cdr3_length: 12; clone_size: few; cdr3_aa: CASRTGPWGYTF; cdr3_nt: TGTGCCAGCAGGACAGGGCCATGGGGCTACACCTTC
v_call: TRBV5-4; d_call: TRBD1; j_call: TRBJ1-1; cdr3_length: 14; clone_size: -; cdr3_aa: CASSPWTGGTEAFF; cdr3_nt: TGTGCCAGCAGCCCCTGGACAGGGGGGACTGAAGCTTTCTTT
v_call: TRBV29-1; d_call: -; j_call: TRBJ2-3; cdr3_length: 14; clone_size: -; cdr3_aa: CSVLGEGGGDTQYF; cdr3_nt: TGCAGCGTACTTGGCGAGGGAGGTGGAGATACGCAGTATTTT
v_call: TRBV2; d_call: TRBD2; j_call: TRBJ2-1; cdr3_length: 12; clone_size: -; cdr3_aa: CASSGLAGGQFF; cdr3_nt: TGTGCCAGCAGTGGACTAGCGGGAGGGCAGTTCTTC
v_call: TRBV30; d_call: -; j_call: TRBJ1-1; cdr3_length: 13; clone_size: -; cdr3_aa: CAWNRTPNTEAFF; cdr3_nt: TGTGCCTGGAATAGGACACCGAACACTGAAGCTTTCTTT
v_call: TRBV9; d_call: -; j_call: TRBJ2-5; cdr3_length: 13; clone_size: -; cdr3_aa: CASSTGHQETQYF; cdr3_nt: TGTGCCAGCAGCACCGGACACCAAGAGACCCAGTACTTC
v_call: TRBV28; d_call: -; j_call: TRBJ2-7; cdr3_length: 16; clone_size: -; cdr3_aa: CASSFPDKYRSYEQYF; cdr3_nt: TGTGCCAGCAGTTTCCCGGACAAGTATAGGTCCTACGAGCAGTACTTC
v_call: TRBV6-5; d_call: -; j_call: TRBJ2-7; cdr3_length: 13; clone_size: -; cdr3_aa: CASTRGQLYEQYF; cdr3_nt: TGTGCCAGCACAAGAGGACAACTCTACGAGCAGTACTTC
v_call: TRBV18; d_call: -; j_call: TRBJ1-6; cdr3_length: 15; clone_size: -; cdr3_aa: CASSPGRAYNSPLHF; cdr3_nt: TGTGCCAGCTCACCCGGAAGGGCCTATAATTCACCCCTCCACTTT
v_call: TRBV9; d_call: -; j_call: TRBJ2-1; cdr3_length: 15; clone_size: -; cdr3_aa: CASSPGVRESDEQFF; cdr3_nt: TGTGCCAGCAGCCCCGGGGTCCGGGAGAGCGATGAGCAGTTCTTC
v_call: TRBV27; d_call: -; j_call: TRBJ2-4; cdr3_length: 15; clone_size: -; cdr3_aa: CASSLLQGTKNIQYF; cdr3_nt: TGTGCCAGCAGTTTATTACAGGGAACCAAAAACATTCAGTACTTC
v_call: TRBV5-1; d_call: TRBD2; j_call: TRBJ2-7; cdr3_length: 16; clone_size: -; cdr3_aa: CASSLQESGRGYEQYF; cdr3_nt: TGCGCCAGCAGCCTTCAGGAGAGCGGGAGAGGCTACGAGCAGTACTTC
v_call: TRBV2; d_call: TRBD1; j_call: TRBJ1-3; cdr3_length: 18; clone_size: -; cdr3_aa: CATLSGGLRGTAGNTIYF; cdr3_nt: TGTGCCACCCTATCGGGAGGGTTGCGAGGGACAGCCGGAAACACCATATATTTT
v_call: TRBV6-1; d_call: TRBD1; j_call: TRBJ1-2; cdr3_length: 15; clone_size: -; cdr3_aa: CASSLRDRGTYGYTF; cdr3_nt: TGTGCCAGCAGCCTGAGGGACAGGGGAACCTATGGCTACACCTTC
v_call: TRBV13; d_call: -; j_call: TRBJ1-1; cdr3_length: 14; clone_size: few; cdr3_aa: CASSWRGAPQAAFF; cdr3_nt: TGTGCCAGCAGCTGGCGGGGGGCTCCTCAGGCAGCTTTCTTT
v_call: TRBV14; d_call: -; j_call: TRBJ2-2; cdr3_length: 15; clone_size: -; cdr3_aa: CASSQESRRTGELFF; cdr3_nt: TGTGCCAGCAGCCAAGAGAGTCGCCGGACCGGGGAGCTGTTTTTT
v_call: TRBV11-2; d_call: -; j_call: TRBJ1-4; cdr3_length: 14; clone_size: -; cdr3_aa: CASSLGATNEKLFF; cdr3_nt: TGTGCCAGCAGCTTGGGGGCCACCAATGAAAAACTGTTTTTT
v_call: TRBV9; d_call: TRBD2; j_call: TRBJ2-7; cdr3_length: 15; clone_size: -; cdr3_aa: CASSEGLANSYEQYF; cdr3_nt: TGTGCCAGCAGCGAGGGACTAGCGAACTCCTACGAGCAGTACTTC
v_call: TRBV30; d_call: -; j_call: TRBJ1-1; cdr3_length: 13; clone_size: few; cdr3_aa: CAWTQDTFIAAFF; cdr3_nt: TGTGCCTGGACCCAAGACACCTTTATTGCGGCTTTCTTT
v_call: TRBV27; d_call: -; j_call: TRBJ2-7; cdr3_length: 14; clone_size: -; cdr3_aa: CASSSRWGSSEQYF; cdr3_nt: TGTGCCAGCAGTTCAAGGTGGGGTTCGTCCGAGCAGTACTTC
v_call: TRBV5-1; d_call: -; j_call: TRBJ2-5; cdr3_length: 14; clone_size: -; cdr3_aa: CASSLGTSQETQYF; cdr3_nt: TGCGCCAGCAGCTTGGGAACTTCCCAAGAGACCCAGTACTTC
v_call: TRBV10-3; d_call: -; j_call: TRBJ2-2; cdr3_length: 14; clone_size: few; cdr3_aa: CAISESIAAGELFF; cdr3_nt: TGTGCCATCAGTGAGTCGATTGCGGCCGGGGAGCTGTTTTTT
v_call: TRBV7-2; d_call: -; j_call: TRBJ1-5; cdr3_length: 13; clone_size: -; cdr3_aa: CASSLTRGQPQHF; cdr3_nt: TGTGCCAGCAGCTTAACTAGGGGGCAGCCCCAGCATTTT
v_call: TRBV4-1; d_call: TRBD2; j_call: TRBJ2-1; cdr3_length: 17; clone_size: -; cdr3_aa: CASSQSPNGGADNEQFF; cdr3_nt: TGCGCCAGCAGCCAAAGCCCCAACGGGGGGGCTGACAATGAGCAGTTCTTC
v_call: TRBV2; d_call: TRBD1; j_call: TRBJ1-5; cdr3_length: 14; clone_size: -; cdr3_aa: CASILGQAGQPQHF; cdr3_nt: TGTGCCAGCATCCTGGGACAGGCGGGTCAGCCCCAGCATTTT
v_call: TRBV4-1; d_call: TRBD1; j_call: TRBJ2-7; cdr3_length: 15; clone_size: -; cdr3_aa: CASSRPGTGDHEQYF; cdr3_nt: TGCGCCAGCAGCCGGCCCGGGACAGGGGACCACGAGCAGTACTTC
v_call: TRBV6-5; d_call: TRBD2; j_call: TRBJ2-2; cdr3_length: 16; clone_size: -; cdr3_aa: CASSYFLAGGPGELFF; cdr3_nt: TGTGCCAGCAGTTACTTTCTAGCGGGGGGCCCCGGGGAGCTGTTTTTT
v_call: TRBV5-4; d_call: -; j_call: TRBJ2-3; cdr3_length: 15; clone_size: once; cdr3_aa: CASSLDTGATDTQYF; cdr3_nt: TGTGCCAGCAGCTTGGATACCGGGGCCACAGATACGCAGTATTTT
v_call: TRBV9; d_call: -; j_call: TRBJ2-2; cdr3_length: 15; clone_size: -; cdr3_aa: CASSPRGLSAGELFF; cdr3_nt: TGTGCCAGCAGCCCGAGGGGCTTATCGGCCGGGGAGCTGTTTTTT
v_call: TRBV7-9; d_call: TRBD2; j_call: TRBJ2-1; cdr3_length: 16; clone_size: -; cdr3_aa: CASSPKREGPNNEQFF; cdr3_nt: TGTGCCAGCAGCCCCAAGCGGGAAGGCCCCAACAATGAGCAGTTCTTC
v_call: TRBV11-2; d_call: -; j_call: TRBJ1-1; cdr3_length: 16; clone_size: -; cdr3_aa: CASSLDSVVGVTEAFF; cdr3_nt: TGTGCCAGCAGCTTAGATAGCGTCGTGGGGGTCACTGAAGCTTTCTTT
v_call: TRBV28; d_call: TRBD2; j_call: TRBJ2-2; cdr3_length: 16; clone_size: -; cdr3_aa: CASSSSGGSNTGELFF; cdr3_nt: TGTGCCAGCAGTTCTAGCGGGGGGTCGAACACCGGGGAGCTGTTTTTT
v_call: TRBV11-3; d_call: -; j_call: TRBJ2-3; cdr3_length: 15; clone_size: -; cdr3_aa: CASSLGAAGKDTQYF; cdr3_nt: TGTGCCAGCAGCTTAGGCGCGGCGGGAAAAGATACGCAGTATTTT
v_call: TRBV2; d_call: TRBD1; j_call: TRBJ2-2; cdr3_length: 15; clone_size: -; cdr3_aa: CASSAQGANTGELFF; cdr3_nt: TGTGCCAGCAGTGCACAGGGGGCGAACACCGGGGAGCTGTTTTTT
v_call: TRBV5-5; d_call: TRBD1; j_call: TRBJ2-5; cdr3_length: 14; clone_size: few; cdr3_aa: CASIRDRAYETQYF; cdr3_nt: TGTGCCAGCATCAGGGACAGGGCATATGAGACCCAGTACTTC
v_call: TRBV30; d_call: -; j_call: TRBJ1-5; cdr3_length: 15; clone_size: many; cdr3_aa: CAWSVGAASNQPQHF; cdr3_nt: TGTGCCTGGAGTGTAGGGGCAGCCAGCAATCAGCCCCAGCATTTT
v_call: TRBV10-3; d_call: -; j_call: TRBJ2-6; cdr3_length: 16; clone_size: -; cdr3_aa: CAISLQDPSGANVLTF; cdr3_nt: TGTGCCATCAGCCTACAGGATCCCTCTGGGGCCAACGTCCTGACTTTC
v_call: TRBV10-3; d_call: -; j_call: TRBJ2-5; cdr3_length: 14; clone_size: -; cdr3_aa: CAISEGGQRETQYF; cdr3_nt: TGTGCCATCAGTGAAGGAGGACAACGGGAGACCCAGTACTTC
v_call: TRBV11-2; d_call: TRBD2; j_call: TRBJ2-1; cdr3_length: 14; clone_size: -; cdr3_aa: CASSFTAGSNEQFF; cdr3_nt: TGTGCCAGCAGCTTCACAGCGGGGTCCAATGAGCAGTTCTTC
v_call: TRBV7-2; d_call: -; j_call: TRBJ2-2; cdr3_length: 16; clone_size: -; cdr3_aa: CASSLEVAANTGELFF; cdr3_nt: TGTGCCAGCAGCTTAGAGGTAGCGGCGAACACCGGGGAGCTGTTTTTT
v_call: TRBV5-1; d_call: TRBD1; j_call: TRBJ1-2; cdr3_length: 15; clone_size: -; cdr3_aa: CASSLRTGPNYGYTF; cdr3_nt: TGCGCCAGCAGCTTGAGGACAGGGCCGAACTATGGCTACACCTTC
v_call: TRBV27; d_call: -; j_call: TRBJ1-6; cdr3_length: 14; clone_size: -; cdr3_aa: CASRVGGYNSPLHF; cdr3_nt: TGTGCCAGCAGGGTGGGCGGCTATAATTCACCCCTCCACTTT